This is a list of T cell receptor beta chains from one sample in a study of tumor-infiltrating lymphocytes in primary liver carcinoma. One entry per CDR3 protein, called by TCRdb with MiXCR from the multiplex PCR reads. In the table there are 330,000 or so distinct CDR3 sequences, less than 75% of which are singletons. Sequenced material: peripheral blood. The receptors were gathered from a man in his forties with primary liver carcinoma and hepatitis B virus infection. Each CDR3 is given with its conserved first and last residue. Each record gives: clone size, V gene, D gene, J gene, CDR3 protein, CDR3 DNA. D genes are given only for firm matches. Part of the rows lack a size; the others show once, few, many or a class for expanded clones.

.,TRBV5-1,TRBD2,TRBJ2-7,CASSLGLAGAYKQYF,TGCGCCAGCAGCTTGGGTTTAGCGGGAGCCTACAAGCAGTACTTC
.,TRBV4-1,.,TRBJ1-4,CASSHPYRETNEKLSF,TGCGCCAGCAGCCATCCGTACAGGGAGACTAATGAAAAACTGTCTTTT
.,TRBV24-1,.,TRBJ2-1,CATSDPSVQEQFF,TGTGCCACCAGTGATCCTTCCGTGCAGGAGCAGTTCTTC
.,TRBV4-1,TRBD2,TRBJ2-3,CAISQSGLAGGPQGTDTQYF,TGCGCCATCAGCCAATCGGGACTAGCGGGAGGGCCGCAGGGCACAGATACGCAGTATTTT
.,TRBV5-6,TRBD2,TRBJ2-7,CASSFNERGRGYEQYF,TGTGCCAGCAGCTTTAACGAGCGGGGACGGGGCTACGAGCAGTACTTC
.,TRBV28,.,TRBJ2-7,CASSLTGRSYEQYF,TGTGCCAGCAGTTTAACCGGGAGAAGCTACGAGCAGTACTTC
many,TRBV6-5,.,TRBJ2-7,CASSYGGQLAYEQYF,TGTGCCAGCAGTTATGGCGGGCAGCTAGCCTACGAGCAGTACTTC
.,TRBV6-5,.,TRBJ2-1,CASRLAGPYNEQFF,TGTGCCAGCAGACTCGCGGGACCCTACAATGAGCAGTTCTTC
.,TRBV11-1,.,TRBJ1-1,CASSHQNTVASF,TGTGCCAGCTCCCACCAGAACACTGTAGCTTCCTTT
many,TRBV29-1,.,TRBJ1-4,CSVSDGTFNEKLFF,TGCAGCGTTTCCGACGGGACTTTTAATGAAAAACTGTTTTTT
few,TRBV6-5,.,TRBJ1-5,CASSYNERWQPQHF,TGTGCCAGCAGTTACAATGAGCGCTGGCAGCCCCAGCATTTT
.,TRBV10-3,TRBD2,TRBJ2-3,CATSGAGVSDTQYF,TGTGCCACCAGTGGGGCGGGAGTATCGGATACGCAGTATTTT
many,TRBV30,TRBD2,TRBJ2-7,CAWSVAGDEQYF,TGTGCCTGGAGTGTAGCGGGAGACGAGCAGTACTTC
.,TRBV6-6,TRBD2,TRBJ2-5,CASSYLTAGGGETQYF,TGTGCCAGCAGTTACTTAACAGCGGGAGGGGGCGAAACCCAGTACTTC
.,TRBV11-1,.,TRBJ2-7,CASSLDLGSAYEQYF,TGTGCCAGCAGCTTAGATTTGGGTAGCGCCTACGAGCAGTACTTC
.,TRBV30,TRBD2,TRBJ2-3,CAWSLAGGTDTQYF,TGTGCCTGGAGTCTAGCGGGAGGGACAGATACGCAGTATTTT
many,TRBV6-1,TRBD1,TRBJ2-5,CASSPTGAETQYF,TGTGCCAGCAGTCCGACAGGGGCAGAGACCCAGTACTTC
.,TRBV6-5,TRBD1,TRBJ1-1,CASSYSPTGAEEASF,TGTGCCAGCAGTTACTCGCCGACAGGGGCGGAAGAAGCTTCCTTT
.,TRBV6-5,.,TRBJ1-5,CASSYPKGQPQHF,TGTGCCAGCAGTTACCCGAAGGGTCAGCCCCAGCATTTT
many,TRBV4-1,.,TRBJ2-7,CASSQGSVYEQYF,TGCGCCAGCAGCCAAGGAAGTGTTTACGAGCAGTACTTC
.,TRBV5-1,TRBD1,TRBJ2-7,CASSSGQLVWDEQYF,TGCGCCAGCAGCTCGGGACAGTTGGTTTGGGACGAGCAGTACTTC
.,TRBV5-6,.,TRBJ2-7,CTSSSRTVETYEQYF,TGTACCAGCAGCTCCCGGACGGTCGAAACCTACGAGCAGTACTTC
.,TRBV10-2,.,TRBJ2-3,CASSGGVQGPSSDTQYF,TGCGCCAGCAGTGGAGGGGTCCAGGGGCCCAGCTCAGATACGCAATATTTT
many,TRBV10-3,.,TRBJ2-3,CAISEEVEEISTDTQYF,TGTGCCATCAGTGAGGAGGTAGAAGAGATTAGCACAGATACGCAGTATTTT
.,TRBV29-1,.,TRBJ1-1,CSVADTEVFF,TGCAGTGTTGCGGACACTGAAGTTTTCTTT
few,TRBV5-1,.,TRBJ2-4,CASSFEGLEKNIQYF,TGCGCCAGCAGCTTCGAGGGTCTGGAGAAAAACATTCAGTACTTC
.,TRBV6-1,TRBD1,TRBJ1-6,CASSGQGVGNSPLHF,TGTGCCAGCAGTGGGCAGGGGGTAGGTAATTCACCCCTCCACTTT
once,TRBV10-2,.,TRBJ2-3,CAGSELGVSGTQYF,TGCGCCGGAAGTGAGTTGGGGGTTTCGGGGACGCAGTATTTT
.,TRBV12-3/TRBV12-4,.,TRBJ2-1,CASISPPHYNEQFF,TGTGCCAGCATTTCGCCACCGCATTACAATGAGCAGTTCTTC
once,TRBV11-2,.,TRBJ1-1,CASSLGGVNTEVFF,TGTGCCAGCAGCCTAGGGGGGGTGAACACTGAAGTTTTCTTT
few,TRBV30,TRBD1,TRBJ1-1,CAWSTWGQTTEAFF,TGTGCCTGGAGTACCTGGGGACAGACTACTGAAGCTTTCTTT
.,TRBV10-3,TRBD2,TRBJ2-2,CAISLDDRTSGYGELFF,TGTGCCATCAGTTTAGATGATCGGACTAGCGGGTACGGGGAGCTGTTTTTT
many,TRBV6-2/TRBV6-3,TRBD1,TRBJ2-3,CASSYSRSPTGDTQYF,TGTGCCAGCAGTTACTCGAGGTCGCCGACAGGGGATACGCAGTATTTT
.,TRBV29-1,.,TRBJ1-1,CSFGEGSEAYF,.